The present T cell receptor beta chain was sequenced within a study of a mutant IDH1 vaccine in newly diagnosed glioma. The sample's time point: week 35, safety follow-up. Every vaccination contained 300 ug of the mutant IDH1 20-mer peptide and was paired with topical imiquimod. On this clone itself: The antigen is not known.

Clones were sequenced by immunoSEQ multiplex PCR, and TCRdb holds only the in-frame ones, with some missing. The sample lists about 54,000 clones, 80% to 85% occurring once. Germline CDR1 and CDR2: SGHTA and FQGNSA. V lost 4 bases, J lost 4 bases, and 16 bases lay in between. The CDR3 spans 15 residues. This specimen consisted of PBMCs, obtained from a glioma patient whose treatment included an IDH1 peptide vaccine. J is TRBJ1-2 and V is TRBV7-2; TRBD1 is a possible D gene (5 bases). The receptor's source is a young woman with glioma. CDR3 region: CASSWTRQGRYGYTF. As DNA, the CDR3 is TGTGCCAGCAGCTGGACCCGTCAGGGTCGCTATGGCTACACCTTC.